This entry features one TCR beta chain sequence. This sample was included in a study of technical replicates of blood from a few donors. The protocol was immunoSEQ multiplex PCR, while the TCRdb copy is restricted to in-frame clones and leaves out a portion. The data show tens of thousands of clones, 90% to 96% seen once. Germline V gives CDR1 SGHTA, CDR2 FQGTGA. The CDR3 extends over 15 amino acids. V lost 0 bases to trimming and J lost 4 bases; unmatched junction nucleotides: 5. The chain uses TRBV7-3 and TRBJ2-5, with 7 positions matching TRBD2. Input material: T cells isolated from PBMCs. This receptor was obtained from a human donor in good health. The CDR3 loop reads CASSLTGTTGETQYF. CDR3 DNA: TGTGCCAGCAGCTTAACAGGGACTACTGGAGAGACCCAGTACTTC. The full variable domain, its missing parts supplied by reference TRBV7-3 and TRBJ2-5, is GAGVSQTPSNKVTEKGKYVELRCDPISGHTALYWYRQSLGQGPEFLIYFQGTGAADDSGLPNDRFFAVRPEGSVSTLKIQRTERGDSAVYLCASSLTGTTGETQYFGPGTRLLVL.